This TCR beta chain is from a study of control samples from healthy donors and cancer patients (dated by TCRdb to the early 2020s). On this clone: It lacks a known antigen. Per-nucleotide qualities are absent, and no much larger clonotype sits a single base away.

Libraries were constructed by the immunoSEQ multiplex PCR assay. This is the immuneACCESS table as TCRdb keeps it, with only in-frame sequences that have V and J called. A part of the clones is gone; compared with another copy, unresolved V genes explain less than half, and the rest is unexplained. This sample has 150,000 to 200,000 clones in its table, and around 90% of those were observed once. The leading ten clones occupy 1.4% of the sample. V loses 2 bases, J loses 5 bases, and the germline ends lie 16 bases apart. The cysteine opens and the phenylalanine closes a CDR3 of 17 amino acids. The read is trimmed to its CDR3 DNA, 51 bases read in frame from base 1. CDR1 and CDR2 were assigned from the germline V gene (reference sequence) as SEHNR and FQNEAQ.

The chain is made from TRBV7-9 and TRBJ1-6; D gene: possibly TRBD1, on 6 matching bases. Sample: blood. The TCR originated in a man aged 25 to 40 in good health. The base sequence is TGTGCCAGCAGCTTAAAGTTTCGGACAGAGGATAATTCACCCCTCCACTTT. This translates into CASSLKFRTEDNSPLHF. Extended through the reference TRBV7-9 and TRBJ1-6 proteins, this CDR3 yields the full variable domain: DTGVSQNPRHKITKRGQNVTFRCDPISEHNRLYWYRQTLGQGPEFLTYFQNEAQLEKSRLLSDRFSAERPKGSFSTLEIQRTEQGDSAMYLCASSLKFRTEDNSPLHFGNGTRLTVT.